These 5 T cell receptor beta chains came from one sample sequenced in a study of OX40 agonist ivuxolimab in advanced cancers. Using immunoSEQ multiplex PCR, the repertoire was profiled, and TCRdb retains in-frame clones only, with some absent. The sample holds fewer than 85,000 clones, approximately 92% seen once. Sequences were derived from CD4+ or CD8+ T cells sorted from blood, sampled in a trial of the OX40 agonist ivuxolimab. These receptors originate from an adult with an advanced solid tumor such as melanoma, head and neck, liver or kidney cancer.

V gene TRBV9 combines with J gene TRBJ2-2; D possibly corresponds to TRBD2 (5 bases). The V end lost 2 bases, the J end lost 3 bases, and 8 bases lay between the germline ends. The CDR3 covers 14 residues. Germline V gene sequence: CDR1 SGDLS, CDR2 YYNGEE. CDR3 residues: CASSVEGYTGELFF. DNA for the CDR3: TGTGCCAGCAGCGTTGAGGGTTACACCGGGGAGCTGTTTTTT.

The chain joins TRBV6-6 to TRBJ1-4; D is undetermined. The CDR3 consists of 14 residues. V dropped 7 bases and J dropped 0 bases, with 9 bases sitting between them. Germline CDR1 reads MNHNY; CDR2 reads SVGAGI (reference sequence). CDR3 coding DNA: TGTGCCAGCATCGAACTAGCAACTAATGAAAAACTGTTTTTT. It translates to CASIELATNEKLFF.

A single count supports this clone. The chain is built from TRBV9 and TRBJ1-1; TRBD1 might be the D (6 bases). The V end lost 0 bases, the J end lost 4 bases, and 10 bases lay between the germline ends. CDR1 and CDR2 (germline): SGDLS, YYNGEE. The CDR3 has 14 residues. In DNA, the CDR3 is TGTGCCAGCAGCGTAGGGCAGGGGCCCACTGAAGCTTTCTTT. Residues: CASSVGQGPTEAFF.

The chain has TRBV30 and TRBJ2-7; D remains unclear. Germline-derived CDR1 and CDR2 are GTSNPN and SVGIG (reference sequence). V was trimmed by 1 base and J by 4 bases, leaving 11 bases between them. This CDR3 is built from 13 residues. CDR3 amino acids: CAWSEARQYEQYF. In DNA form, the CDR3 reads TGTGCCTGGAGTGAGGCCAGGCAGTACGAGCAGTACTTC. Drawing the rest from reference TRBV30 and TRBJ2-7, the complete variable domain is SQTIHQWPATLVQPVGSPLSLECTVEGTSNPNLYWYRQAAGRGLQLLFYSVGIGQISSEVPQNLSASRPQDRQFILSSKKLLLSDSGFYLCAWSEARQYEQYFGPGTRLTVT.

The rearrangement uses TRBV29-1 and TRBJ1-1; 9 bases agree with TRBD1. Germline CDR1 and CDR2: SQVTM and ANQGSEA. V was pared by 1 base and J by 11 bases, with 5 bases of the junction left unmatched. The CDR3 covers 12 residues. The CDR3 sequence: CSVEGGTGWAFF. The DNA for the CDR3 is TGCAGCGTTGAAGGGGGGACAGGGTGGGCTTTCTTT.